What follows are 8 T cell receptor beta chains derived from one specimen sequenced in a study of blood T cell repertoires in COVID-19. Repertoires were generated with immunoSEQ multiplex PCR, while TCRdb's copy carries only in-frame clones and drops some. The data show roughly 87,000 clones, about 85% seen once. Sequences were obtained from peripheral blood. These receptors all come from a woman over 75 with COVID-19, enrolled during active disease.

This clone was seen just once. The chain employs TRBV11-3 and TRBJ2-3; 8 nucleotides agree with TRBD2. J was trimmed by 3 bases and V by 5 bases; bases with no gene match: 10. This CDR3 has 16 residues. Germline assignment: CDR1 SGHNT and CDR2 YENEEA. This chain's CDR3 is CASSARTSGRTDTQYF. The CDR3, as DNA: TGTGCCAGCAGCGCCAGAACTAGCGGTCGTACAGATACGCAGTATTTT.

The rearrangement links TRBV27 to TRBJ2-3, with TRBD2 identical over 8 bases. Germline trimming cut 5 bases from V and 2 bases from J; bases unmatched to any gene: 9. CDR1 is MNHEY, CDR2 SMNVEV, per germline (reference sequence). The CDR3 loop spans 16 amino acids. CDR3 region: CASSLGLALPTDTQYF. CDR3 sequence (DNA): TGTGCCAGCAGTCTCGGACTAGCCCTCCCCACAGATACGCAGTATTTT.

The chain uses TRBV24-1 and TRBJ2-5, with TRBD2 matching 8 bases. The CDR3 length is 13 residues. The V gene's germline CDR1 is KGHDR and CDR2 SFDVKD. V lost 7 bases and J lost 0; bases outside the gene matches: 0. The DNA of the CDR3 is TGTGCCACCAGGGGACTAGACCAAGAGACCCAGTACTTC. This codes for CATRGLDQETQYF.

The rearrangement joins TRBV18 to TRBJ2-7; tentative D call: TRBD1 (5 bases). Trimming cost V 3 bases and J 3 bases, with 27 bases left between them. Germline CDR1 and CDR2: KGHSH and LQKENI. The CDR3 runs 19 residues. CDR3 bases: TGTGCCAGCTCACCTCGGGCCAGGGTGGAACTAATTTACGGCTACGAGCAGTACTTC. The encoded protein is CASSPRARVELIYGYEQYF.

The sample holds a few counts of this clone. V gene TRBV10-3 combines with J gene TRBJ2-7; D ambiguous. The CDR3 contains 13 residues. Looked up from germline, CDR1 is ENHRY and CDR2 is SYGVKD. Between the trimmed V and J ends, which lost 0 bases and 3 bases, there was a span of 6 bases. The CDR3 nucleotides are TGTGCCATCAGTGAGTCGAGGATCTACGAGCAGTACTTC. Translation gives CAISESRIYEQYF.

This clone was found once. The rearrangement joins TRBV5-1 to TRBJ2-5; 9 bases align to TRBD1. Germline CDR1 SGHRS, CDR2 YFSETQ. The CDR3 is 15 amino acids. The junction had 9 bases not matched to a gene; V was cut back by 4 bases and J by 5 bases. The CDR3 bases are TGCGCCAGCAGCGAAGCCGGGACAGGGTTGGAGACCCAGTACTTC. As protein: CASSEAGTGLETQYF.

The chain uses TRBV7-8 and TRBJ2-7; no definite D call. The CDR3 has 16 residues. Trimming took 5 bases from V and 2 from J, leaving 19 bases between them. The germline gives CDR1 SGHVS, CDR2 FQNEAQ. CDR3 DNA: TGTGCCAGCAGCCCCGCCCCCCAGGTCTCTACCTACGAGCAGTACTTC. This sequence encodes CASSPAPQVSTYEQYF.

This clone occurred once. The rearrangement uses TRBV10-3 and TRBJ1-2; TRBD1 agrees at 9 bases. The CDR3 is 15 residues long. Unmatched junction bases numbered 9, after V lost 4 bases and J lost 6 bases. Germline assignment: CDR1 ENHRY and CDR2 SYGVKD. The CDR3 is CAISAWTGDLDGYTF. The DNA for the CDR3 is TGTGCCATCAGTGCGTGGACAGGGGACTTGGATGGCTACACCTTC.